This is a list of T cell receptor beta chains from one sample in a study of vaccination and CD4 T cells after COVID-19. In TCRdb, the PCR reads were re-called with MiXCR into one record per CDR3 protein. The data hold about 13,000 distinct CDR3 sequences, with roughly 72% observed a single time. These receptors lack a known antigen. The sample was CD4+ T cells from blood, cultured in vitro, taken after SARS-CoV-2 vaccination. These receptors were taken from a human donor who received a COVID-19 vaccine. Both conserved end residues are part of each CDR3. D genes are given only for firm matches. Clone size is shown for a subset of rows, as once, few, many or a class of expanded clone.

. . TRBJ1-5 TRBV2 TGTGCCAGCAGTGGGAGGGGGAGCAATCAGCCCCAGCATTTT CASSGRGSNQPQHF
. . TRBJ1-2 TRBV24-1 TGTGCCACCAGTGATCCCCGCGGCTACACCTTC CATSDPRGYTF
. once TRBJ2-3 TRBV19 TGTGCCAGTAGTGACTCGGGGGCCCTCACAGATACGCAGTATTTT CASSDSGALTDTQYF
. few TRBJ2-5 TRBV10-3 TGTGCCATCAGTGAGTGGAGGGAAGAGACCCAGTACTTC CAISEWREETQYF
TRBD1 . TRBJ2-3 TRBV2 TGTGCCAGCAGTGCGGGACAGGGAGGGTCAGATACGCAGTATTTT CASSAGQGGSDTQYF
. . TRBJ1-6 TRBV20-1 TGCAGTGCTAGAGATGATCGCGGGGATTCACCCCTCCACTTT CSARDDRGDSPLHF
. . TRBJ1-1 TRBV19 TGTGCCAGTAGTATCGGGGCAGGGATGAACACTGAAGCTTTCTTT CASSIGAGMNTEAFF
. . TRBJ1-1 TRBV7-6 TGTGCCAGCAGCTTAGTTGATATGGCTCTCACTGAAGCTTTCTTT CASSLVDMALTEAFF
TRBD1 . TRBJ2-5 TRBV25-1 TGTGCCAGCAGTGAAATCCGAGGGGGCGCAGAGACCCAGTACTTC CASSEIRGGAETQYF
. few TRBJ1-2 TRBV7-8 TGTGCCAGCAGCTTAGTTACCGGGGGCTACACCTTC CASSLVTGGYTF
. once TRBJ1-1 TRBV20-1 TGCAGTGCTCCCAATCTCCAGGGGCTCACTGAAGCTTTCTTT CSAPNLQGLTEAFF
. . TRBJ2-5 TRBV12-3/TRBV12-4 TGTGCCAGCAGTTTTCCTGGAGAGACCCAGTACTTC CASSFPGETQYF
. . TRBJ1-3 TRBV19 TGTGCCAGTAGTCGACGGCCAGGAAACACCATATATTTT CASSRRPGNTIYF
. few TRBJ1-5 TRBV19 TGTGCCAGTAGTAACGGCAGGCGCAATCAGCCCCAGCATTTT CASSNGRRNQPQHF
. few TRBJ1-1 TRBV5-1 TGCGCCAGCAGGCCGACCGGGACTCATAACACTGAAGCTTTCTTT CASRPTGTHNTEAFF
. . TRBJ2-5 TRBV20-1 TGCAGTGCTAGAGGGGCCGGGGCTTTGGAGACCCAGTACTTC CSARGAGALETQYF
. . TRBJ1-5 TRBV21-1 TGTGCCAGCAGCAAGAACCCCCGGCGGGGATTAAGACAGGGAGGATTTCAGCCCCAGCATTTT CASSKNPRRGLRQGGFQPQHF
. . TRBJ1-2 TRBV29-1 TGCAGCGTTGAAGTAAGGGACCGCTACTATGGCTACACCTTC CSVEVRDRYYGYTF
. . TRBJ2-1 TRBV12-3/TRBV12-4 TGTGCCAGCAGTTTTAAGGGGGTAGCCCCCTACAATGAGCAGTTCTTC CASSFKGVAPYNEQFF
. . TRBJ2-2 TRBV2 TGTGCCAGCAGTGGATCAAGGGGGAGGGCCGGGGAGCTGTTTTTT CASSGSRGRAGELFF
. once TRBJ2-7 TRBV5-1 TGCGCCAGCAGCCATGGTAGCCTCCCTGTTAATGTGCAGTACTTC CASSHGSLPVNVQYF
. . TRBJ1-6 TRBV2 TGTGCCAGCAGGGGGGGACCGAGGAATTCACCCCTCCACTTT CASRGGPRNSPLHF
. . TRBJ1-1 TRBV10-3 TGTGCCATCAGGATGGGTCCTACAGGAAACACTGAAGCTTTCTTT CAIRMGPTGNTEAFF
. . TRBJ2-5 TRBV20-1 TGCAGTGCACCGGGACACCTACAAGAGACCCAGTACTTC CSAPGHLQETQYF
. . TRBJ2-3 TRBV12-3/TRBV12-4 TGTGCCAGCAGCCTAGCCCTTGACACAGATACGCAGTATTTT CASSLALDTDTQYF
. . TRBJ2-1 TRBV11-3 TGTGCCAGCAGCCACCCCAGGGTGAGAACCTATGACTCCTACAATGAGCAGTTCTTC CASSHPRVRTYDSYNEQFF
. . TRBJ2-7 TRBV10-3 TGTGCCATCAGTGAGGCAACGTCCTACGAGCAGTACTTC CAISEATSYEQYF
. . TRBJ1-5 TRBV20-1 TGCAGTGCTAGAGTTTTACAGGGTAGGGATCAGCCCCAGCATTTT CSARVLQGRDQPQHF
TRBD1 . TRBJ1-6 TRBV25-1 TGTGCCAGCAGTCGTATAGGGTACAGGGGCAGTGGATCACCCCTCCACTTT CASSRIGYRGSGSPLHF
. . TRBJ2-3 TRBV20-1 TGCAGTGCTAGAGATCTTGTGGCAGATACGCAGTATTTT CSARDLVADTQYF
. . TRBJ2-3 TRBV30 TGTGCCTGGAGGGAGAGGGGTCGTGGTACGCAGTATTTT CAWRERGRGTQYF
. few TRBJ1-1 TRBV20-1 TGCAGTGCTATTCAAAGTTCGGGACCCCCCAGCGTAGTCTTT CSAIQSSGPPSVVF
TRBD2 . TRBJ2-4 TRBV4-2 TGTGCCAGCAGCCACGACACCGCTAGCGGGGGTAGGAACATTCAGTACTTC CASSHDTASGGRNIQYF
. . TRBJ2-2 TRBV11-3 TGTGCCAGCAGCCCGACTCCTAAACACCTTGTGCTGTTTTTT CASSPTPKHLVLFF
TRBD1 once TRBJ1-1 TRBV2 TGTGCCAGCAGAAGGACAGGGGTTGACACTGAAGCTTTCTTT CASRRTGVDTEAFF
. . TRBJ1-1 TRBV4-1 TGCGCCAGCAGCCAAGCCCCGGGAGCCCTCACTGAAGCTTTCTTT CASSQAPGALTEAFF
. once TRBJ1-4 TRBV6-1 TGTGCCAGCAGTGAGGGGGTGCGGGGGCGAACTGTGTTTTTT CASSEGVRGRTVFF
. . TRBJ2-5 TRBV20-1 TGCAGTGCTAGATCTGGGGTCGGCGAGACCCAGTACTTC CSARSGVGETQYF
. . TRBJ2-5 TRBV7-8 TGTGCCAGCAGCTTAGGGCACAAGGGGGAGACCCAGTACTTC CASSLGHKGETQYF
. . TRBJ1-6 TRBV19 TGTGCCAGTACTGGGGGGACGGACCTATCACCCCTCCACTTT CASTGGTDLSPLHF
. . TRBJ1-2 TRBV20-1 TGCAGTGCTACCCAGGACCCCGCTAACTATGGCTACACCTTC CSATQDPANYGYTF
TRBD1 few TRBJ1-2 TRBV20-1 TGCAGTGCCCAAGGGACAGGGGCAACCTATGGCTACACCTTC CSAQGTGATYGYTF
TRBD1 . TRBJ2-7 TRBV12-3/TRBV12-4 TGTGCCAGCACCGGACAGGGGTCCTACGAGCAGTACTTC CASTGQGSYEQYF
TRBD2 . TRBJ2-3 TRBV5-1 TGCGCCAGCACCCCTGGGACTAGCGGGGGTATCACAGATACGCAGTATTTT CASTPGTSGGITDTQYF
TRBD1 . TRBJ1-5 TRBV6-5 TGTGCCAGCAGTTCCCAGGGGACAGGGGGCAATCAGCCCCAGCATTTT CASSSQGTGGNQPQHF
. . TRBJ1-5 TRBV7-6 TGTGCCAGCAGCTTAGACGGCAATCAGCCCCAGCATTTT CASSLDGNQPQHF
TRBD1 few TRBJ1-1 TRBV24-1 TGTGCCACCAGGACAGGGGACCCGAACACTGAAGCTTTCTTT CATRTGDPNTEAFF
. . TRBJ2-3 TRBV19 TGTGCCAGTAGTATAGTTGGCGGGTCCCACACAGATACGCAGTATTTT CASSIVGGSHTDTQYF
TRBD1 . TRBJ1-2 TRBV18 TGTGCCAGCTCATCAACGGGACAGGGCCCATCTAACTATGGCTACACCTTC CASSSTGQGPSNYGYTF
. . TRBJ1-2 TRBV6-5 TGTGCCAGCAGTTACTCAGGCAGCCCCCTTTATGGCTACACCTTC CASSYSGSPLYGYTF
. . TRBJ1-6 TRBV12-5 TGTGCTAGTGGTAACTTGTTGGGGAGGGGACCATCACCCCTCCACTTT CASGNLLGRGPSPLHF
TRBD1 . TRBJ1-5 TRBV20-1 TGCAGTGCTTTAGGGGGGGGACAGGGCGTTTTTGAGCCCCAGCATTTT CSALGGGQGVFEPQHF
. once TRBJ1-6 TRBV27 TGTGCCAGCAGTTTCGTGCTGGCGGGGAATTCACCCCTCCACTTT CASSFVLAGNSPLHF
. . TRBJ1-5 TRBV7-8 TGTGCCAGCAGCCCCCTGGGGCAGATTAGCAATCAGCCCCAGCATTTT CASSPLGQISNQPQHF
TRBD1 . TRBJ2-2 TRBV27 TGTGCCAGCAGCCCCCTAGAGGGGGCTCTTACCGGGGAGCTGTTTTTT CASSPLEGALTGELFF
. . TRBJ2-2 TRBV7-6 TGTGCCAGCAGCTTAGAGACACTGAACACCGGGGAGCTGTTTTTT CASSLETLNTGELFF
TRBD1 . TRBJ1-5 TRBV15 TGTGCCACCAGCAGAGATCTCACAGGGGGTCAGCCCCAGCATTTT CATSRDLTGGQPQHF
TRBD2 . TRBJ2-5 TRBV24-1 TGTGCCACCAGTGATCCTAGCGGGAGCAATCCGTACCAAGAGACCCAGTACTTC CATSDPSGSNPYQETQYF
. few TRBJ1-2 TRBV20-1 TGCAGTGCTAGGCCTGAGGGGGTAGCTAACTATGGCTACACCTTC CSARPEGVANYGYTF